Following are 14 T cell receptor beta chains from one sample sequenced in a study of radiotherapy plus CTLA-4 blockade in lung cancer. Assay: immunoSEQ multiplex PCR; the TCRdb copy retains only in-frame clones and omits some. The table records some 71,000 clones, less than 85% of them present only once. The starting material was peripheral blood, obtained from a patient treated with radiotherapy plus ipilimumab. These receptors were taken from a human donor with non-small cell lung cancer whose response to radiotherapy plus ipilimumab could not be evaluated. Some clones in this sample may be carry-over from other donors' samples.

The rearrangement links TRBV14 to TRBJ2-3; 12 positions agree with TRBD2. This CDR3 contains 20 residues. CDR1 is SGHDN, CDR2 FVKESK, per germline. J lost 3 bases, V lost 0 bases, and 13 bases had no gene match. The CDR3 bases are TGTGCCAGCAGCCAAGATAACCTAGCGGGGGGGTTACTGACTACAGATACGCAGTATTTT. This sequence encodes CASSQDNLAGGLLTTDTQYF.

The gene calls are TRBV5-4 and TRBJ1-3; TRBD1 might be the D (5 bases). With 5 bases removed from V and 4 bases from J, the gap between germline ends came to 13 bases. The CDR3 has 14 residues. Germline values: CDR1 SGHNT, CDR2 YYREEE (reference sequence). In DNA form, the CDR3 reads TGTGCCAGCAGATCCCAGGGTACGGGAAACACCATATATTTT. This sequence encodes CASRSQGTGNTIYF.

This clone was counted only a few times. The rearrangement uses TRBV2 and TRBJ1-4; possible D gene TRBD1, 6 bases. Trimming left V 8 bases short and J 5 bases short, with 21 bases between. CDR3 length equals 16 residues. Germline V gives CDR1 SNHLY, CDR2 FYNNEI. The CDR3 nucleotides are TGTGCCAGCGGCCAGGGGTTGGACTTGGGGAATGAAAAACTGTTTTTT. It is translated as CASGQGLDLGNEKLFF. The full variable domain, with the rest looked up from reference TRBV2 and TRBJ1-4, is EPEVTQTPSHQVTQMGQEVILRCVPISNHLYFYWYRQILGQKVEFLVSFYNNEISEKSEIFDDQFSVERPDGSNFTLKIRSTKLEDSAMYFCASGQGLDLGNEKLFFGSGTQLSVL.

This chain links TRBV4-3 with TRBJ2-5; possible D gene TRBD1, 6 bases. V lost 1 base and J lost 6, with 18 bases in between. Germline CDR1 reads LGHNA; CDR2 reads YSLEER. The CDR3 runs 16 residues. The chain's CDR3 is CASSQASTGPGKTQYF. The DNA of the CDR3 is TGCGCCAGCAGCCAAGCATCCACAGGGCCAGGGAAGACCCAGTACTTC.

This clone was detected a few times. V and J are TRBV11-2 and TRBJ2-1, with TRBD2 identical over 8 bases. After removal of 5 bases from V and 5 bases from J, the junction contained 11 bases not matched to a gene. The length of the CDR3 is 16 residues. Germline CDR1 reads SGHAT; CDR2 reads FQNNGV. CDR3 protein: CASSPLQGGGNNEQFF. Written as DNA, the CDR3 is TGTGCCAGCAGCCCATTACAGGGCGGGGGGAACAATGAGCAGTTCTTC.

The rearrangement uses TRBV27 and TRBJ2-2; D gene unclear. This CDR3 has 17 residues. CDR1 is MNHEY, CDR2 SMNVEV, per germline (reference sequence). Trimming cost V 7 bases and J 0 bases, with 18 bases left between them. The CDR3, as DNA: TGTGCCAGCAAGATATACCCAATACAACCGAACACCGGGGAGCTGTTTTTT. Its translation is CASKIYPIQPNTGELFF.

The gene calls are TRBV28 and TRBJ2-7; a possible D gene is TRBD1 (6 bases). Germline CDR1 reads MDHEN; CDR2 reads SYDVKM. V was clipped by 5 bases and J by 3 bases, with 11 bases between them. The length of the CDR3 is 13 residues. CDR3 region: CASSRTELYEQYF. CDR3 DNA: TGTGCCAGCAGTCGGACAGAGCTCTACGAGCAGTACTTC.

The CDR3 reads CASSQTALYEQYF. CDR3 coding DNA: TGTGCCAGCAGCCAGACAGCCCTCTACGAGCAGTACTTC. The chain has TRBV11-2 and TRBJ2-7; D possibly corresponds to TRBD1 (5 bases). The germline V gene encodes CDR1 SGHAT and CDR2 FQNNGV. The CDR3 contains 13 residues. With 5 bases removed from V and 3 bases from J, the gap between germline ends came to 11 bases.

The CDR3 DNA reads as TGCGCCAGCAGCTTAATACCGGGACAGAGGTACGAGCAGTACTTC. It specifies CASSLIPGQRYEQYF. The chain links TRBV5-1 to TRBJ2-7, with 7 positions matching TRBD1. The germline V gene encodes CDR1 SGHRS and CDR2 YFSETQ. The CDR3 runs 15 residues. After removal of 2 bases from V and 4 bases from J, the junction contained 9 bases not matched to a gene. The complete variable domain, with remaining parts taken from reference TRBV5-1 and TRBJ2-7, reads KAGVTQTPRYLIKTRGQQVTLSCSPISGHRSVSWYQQTPGQGLQFLFEYFSETQRNKGNFPGRFSGRQFSNSRSEMNVSTLELGDSALYLCASSLIPGQRYEQYFGPGTRLTVT.

This clone came up a few times. The chain uses TRBV15 and TRBJ2-7; D ambiguous. Trimming left V 1 base short and J 8 bases short, with 18 bases between. In germline, CDR1 is LNHNV, CDR2 YYDKDF (reference sequence). The CDR3 contains 15 residues. The CDR3, as DNA: TGTGCCACCAGCAGAGGAACAGAGATTCCTACGAAGCAGTACTTC. Its translation: CATSRGTEIPTKQYF.

In its sample, this clone was seen a few times. This chain joins TRBV7-9 and TRBJ2-2; 10 bases map to TRBD1. The ends lost 1 base at V and 0 bases at J; junction bases unmatched: 2. The CDR3 runs 17 residues. The germline V gene has CDR1 SEHNR and CDR2 FQNEAQ (reference sequence). The CDR3, as DNA: TGTGCCAGCAGCTTAGTGGGACAGGGGCCGAACACCGGGGAGCTGTTTTTT. As protein: CASSLVGQGPNTGELFF.

The chain recombines TRBV19 with TRBJ1-2; no clear D gene. This CDR3 contains 15 residues. Germline V CDR1 and CDR2: LNHDA, SQIVND (reference sequence). The ends were cut back, 1 base at V and 4 bases at J, with 13 bases in the middle. The CDR3 DNA follows: TGTGCCAGTAGTATAGTGGCGGCATCGCTCTATGGCTACACCTTC. Residues: CASSIVAASLYGYTF.

The gene calls are TRBV27 and TRBJ2-5; 9 bases are shared with TRBD1. Germline CDR1 reads MNHEY; CDR2 reads SMNVEV (reference sequence). This CDR3 contains 17 residues. The ends lost 6 bases at V and 0 bases at J; junction bases unmatched: 11. The CDR3 is CASSRGNRGLYQETQYF. CDR3 nucleotide sequence: TGTGCCAGCAGCCGGGGGAACAGGGGGCTGTACCAAGAGACCCAGTACTTC.

The rearrangement uses TRBV7-2 and TRBJ2-3; D is perhaps TRBD2 (6 bases). The CDR3 spans 15 residues. Germline V CDR1 and CDR2: SGHTA, FQGNSA. Trimming took 4 bases from V and 5 from J, leaving 16 bases between them. The DNA of the CDR3 is TGTGCCAGCAGCTCCCAGAGGCGGGGAGGAGATACGCAGTATTTT. Translation: CASSSQRRGGDTQYF.